This entry lists 8 T cell receptor beta chains sequenced from one sample in a study of beta chain features in type 1 diabetes. cDNA synthesis used the whole RNA isolate, giving expressed TCRB sequences. Method: immunoSEQ multiplex PCR; TCRdb's copy keeps in-frame clones and lacks some. Among 150,000 or so clones, over 8% were seen once, and the ten largest hold 0.65%. Sequencing was performed on central memory CD4+ T cells from blood. The receptors originated from a middle-aged woman in good health.

The sample holds a few counts of this clone. V is TRBV19 and J is TRBJ1-5; TRBD1 matches at 9 bases. Trimming cost V 4 bases and J 5 bases; bases outside gene matches: 6. The CDR3 is made up of 15 amino acids. The germline CDR1 and CDR2 sequences are LNHDA and SQIVND (reference sequence). CDR3 sequence reads: CASSTTGTGYQPQHF. CDR3 sequence (DNA): TGTGCCAGTAGTACGACAGGGACAGGGTATCAGCCCCAGCATTTT.

Ten or more counts support this clone. The J gene is TRBJ1-5, the V gene TRBV15, with D perhaps TRBD1 (6 bases). Germline V gives CDR1 LNHNV, CDR2 YYDKDF (reference sequence). V shed 6 bases and J shed 1 base, with 13 bases lying between them. The CDR3 is made up of 15 amino acids. For the CDR3, the DNA is TGTGCCACCAGGTTACAGGGAGCCAGCAATCAGCCCCAGCATTTT. Translated: CATRLQGASNQPQHF.

V and J are TRBV7-2 and TRBJ1-2; D is unclear. Trimming removed 1 base from V and 0 bases from J, with 12 bases in between. This CDR3 is built from 16 residues. Per germline, CDR1 SGHTA and CDR2 FQGNSA. This CDR3 reads CASSLDPGLSNYGYTF. The CDR3, as DNA: TGTGCCAGCAGCTTAGATCCAGGCCTCTCTAACTATGGCTACACCTTC.

This clone was seen more than once but under ten times. The CDR3 nucleotides read TGCGCCAGCAGTACCGAGACTAGCCGACATGAGCAGTTCTTC. Translation gives CASSTETSRHEQFF. The chain is built from TRBV5-1 and TRBJ2-1; 7 nucleotides align to TRBD2. CDR1 and CDR2 from the germline V gene are SGHRS and YFSETQ. V lost 5 bases and J lost 8; bases outside the gene matches: 10. This CDR3 comprises 14 residues.

This clone has only a few counts. The sample has other DNA sequences that encode this CDR3 too. The chain uses TRBV7-2 and TRBJ2-2; D gene ambiguous. Germline values: CDR1 SGHTA, CDR2 FQGNSA. Trimming removed 1 base from V and 1 base from J, with 4 bases in between. The CDR3 runs 14 residues. Here the CDR3 DNA reads TGTGCCAGCAGCTTAGGGCAGAACACCGGGGAGCTGTTTTTT. It is translated as CASSLGQNTGELFF.

This clone has only a few counts. V usage is TRBV7-9 and J usage is TRBJ2-7; maybe TRBD2 (5 bases). The ends were cut back, 2 bases at V and 5 bases at J, with 16 bases in the middle. Per the germline V gene, CDR1 is SEHNR and CDR2 is FQNEAQ (reference sequence). The CDR3 is 15 amino acids. For the CDR3, the DNA is TGTGCCAGCAGCTTATTAAGGGAGCGACGGGACGAGCAGTACTTC. Protein product: CASSLLRERRDEQYF.

This clone has ten or more counts. V is TRBV5-6 and J is TRBJ1-2; D uncertain. V lost 0 bases and J 4 bases, leaving 7 bases between the germline ends. Germline values: CDR1 SGHDT, CDR2 YYEEEE. The CDR3 length is 13 residues. CDR3: CASSLEGVYGYTF. DNA of the CDR3: TGTGCCAGCAGCTTGGAAGGAGTCTATGGCTACACCTTC.

The gene calls are TRBV7-8 and TRBJ1-2; D ambiguous. The V end was cut by 5 bases, the J end by 1 base, with 11 bases between. The CDR3 runs 14 residues. Germline-derived CDR1 and CDR2 are SGHVS and FQNEAQ. DNA of the CDR3: TGTGCCAGCAGCGTGCGCGGAGGTAACTATGGCTACACCTTC. Translation: CASSVRGGNYGYTF.